The T cell receptor (beta chain) described here comes from a study of shared clonotypes between healthy human individuals. Germline trimming cut 1 base from V and 13 bases from J; bases unmatched to any gene: 20. The CDR3 totals 18 residues. Germline values: CDR1 SGHDT, CDR2 YYEEEE. This clone occurred many times. TCRdb's table, derived via immunoSEQ multiplex PCR, lists solely in-frame clones and lacks some. Altogether approximately 500,000 clones are present, approximately 82% being singletons, with the ten largest covering about 12%. This TCR came from a woman in her 40s in good health. Some clones in this sample may be carry-over from other donors' samples. Sequencing was performed on PBMCs. J is TRBJ2-1 and V is TRBV5-6; 10 bases line up with TRBD2. CDR3 loop: CASSLPALGSGRPAVQFF. In DNA, the CDR3 is TGTGCCAGCAGCTTGCCCGCCCTGGGTAGCGGGAGGCCGGCAGTTCAGTTCTTC.